This entry concerns a single TCR beta chain. CDR3 length: 16 amino acids. V lost 1 base, J lost 0 bases, and 13 bases lay in between. Germline V gene sequence: CDR1 SGHDN, CDR2 FVKESK. Random hexamers were used to reverse transcribe an amount of roughly 0.5 to 1 ug RNA. Multiplex immunoSEQ PCR targeted 54 Vbeta and 13 Jbeta TCR beta segments. TCRdb re-called the immunoSEQ multiplex PCR reads through MiXCR, storing one row per CDR3 protein. The sample consists of about 120,000 distinct CDR3 sequences, over 90% of them appearing once. This record comes from a study of CD8 T cells in Susac syndrome. Matching for age and sex applied to the controls, who were healthy donors.

This receptor was obtained from a human donor in good health. The material sequenced was CD4+ T cells from PBMCs. The J gene is TRBJ2-7, the V gene TRBV14; a possible D gene is TRBD1 (5 bases). CDR3 coding DNA: TGTGCCAGCAGCCAAGGAGGAAAGGGGATCTCCTACGAGCAGTACTTC. Translated, it gives CASSQGGKGISYEQYF.